This T cell receptor beta chain emerged from a study of blood T cell repertoires in COVID-19. Overall study: Collection of acute and convalescent COVID-19 samples took place in the United States, Italy and Spain. Sample material is recorded as cDNA or gDNA derived from T cells, B-cell-depleted T cells, or PBMCs.

V was cut by 7 bases and J by 2 bases, with 14 bases left in between. This CDR3 has 14 residues. Per germline, CDR1 SNHLY and CDR2 FYNNEI. Using immunoSEQ multiplex PCR, the repertoire was profiled, and TCRdb retains in-frame clones only, with some absent. This sample has about 200,000 clones; nearly 90% occur once, and the top ten carry about 0.59%. The TCR sequence derives from a man aged 50-59 years with acute or convalescent COVID-19. The sample comprised peripheral blood. J is TRBJ1-2 and V is TRBV2; D is possibly TRBD1 (6 bases). The CDR3 coding sequence is TGTGCCAGCAAGGAGGGGGGGGCCAACTATGGCTACACCTTC. This encodes CASKEGGANYGYTF.